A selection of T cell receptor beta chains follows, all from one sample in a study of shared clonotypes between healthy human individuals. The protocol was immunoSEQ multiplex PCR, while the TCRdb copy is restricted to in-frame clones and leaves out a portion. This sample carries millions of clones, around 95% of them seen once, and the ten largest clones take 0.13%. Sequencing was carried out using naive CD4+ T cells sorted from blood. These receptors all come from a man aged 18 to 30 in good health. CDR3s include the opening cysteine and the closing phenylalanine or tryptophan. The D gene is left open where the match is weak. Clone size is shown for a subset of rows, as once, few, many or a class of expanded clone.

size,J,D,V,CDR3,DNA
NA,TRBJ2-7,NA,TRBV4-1,CASSQDLGAGSHEQYF,TGCGCCAGCAGCCAAGATCTTGGGGCAGGGAGCCACGAGCAGTACTTC
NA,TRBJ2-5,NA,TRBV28,CASSVAWRGQETQYF,TGTGCCAGCAGTGTGGCCTGGAGGGGACAAGAGACCCAGTACTTC
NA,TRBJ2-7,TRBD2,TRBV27,CASSWGGLAEAYEQYF,TGTGCCAGCAGTTGGGGGGGACTAGCGGAGGCCTACGAGCAGTACTTC
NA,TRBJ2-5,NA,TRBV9,CASSVDRGWETQYF,TGTGCCAGCAGCGTAGATAGGGGGTGGGAGACCCAGTACTTC
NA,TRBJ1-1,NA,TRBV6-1,CASTQNTEAFF,TGTGCCAGCACTCAGAACACTGAAGCTTTCTTT
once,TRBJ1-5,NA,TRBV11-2,CASSLEGGKGQPQHF,TGTGCCAGCAGCTTAGAGGGGGGAAAAGGTCAGCCCCAGCATTTT
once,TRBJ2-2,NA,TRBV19,CASRKWQSGDTGELFF,TGTGCCAGTAGAAAGTGGCAGTCGGGCGACACCGGGGAGCTGTTTTTT
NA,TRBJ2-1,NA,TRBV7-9,CASSLDFGSSYNEQFF,TGTGCCAGCAGCTTAGATTTCGGGAGCTCCTACAATGAGCAGTTCTTC
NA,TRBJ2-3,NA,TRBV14,CASSQIRDTRTDTQYF,TGTGCCAGCAGCCAAATCCGCGACACACGCACAGATACGCAGTATTTT
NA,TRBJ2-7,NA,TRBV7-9,CASSLGGAPYEQYF,TGTGCCAGCAGCTTAGGGGGTGCGCCCTACGAGCAGTACTTC
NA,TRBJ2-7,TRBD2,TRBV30,CAWRVSGKYEQYF,TGTGCCTGGAGGGTTAGCGGGAAATACGAGCAGTACTTC
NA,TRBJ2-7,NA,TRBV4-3,CASSQDLTATYEQYF,TGCGCCAGCAGCCAAGATCTCACAGCCACCTACGAGCAGTACTTC
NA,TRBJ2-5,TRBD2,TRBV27,CASSQPTSGSRPQETTQYF,TGTGCCAGCAGTCAACCGACTAGCGGGAGCCGCCCCCAAGAGACGACCCAGTACTTC
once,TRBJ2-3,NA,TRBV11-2,CASSLDRLATDTQYF,TGTGCCAGCAGCTTAGATAGGCTAGCAACAGATACGCAGTATTTT
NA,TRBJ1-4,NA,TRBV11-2,CASSLDNWAWGKLFF,TGTGCCAGCAGCTTAGATAATTGGGCTTGGGGAAAACTGTTTTTT
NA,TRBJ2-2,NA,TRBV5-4,CASSLAGENTGELFF,TGTGCCAGCAGCTTGGCTGGAGAGAACACCGGGGAGCTGTTTTTT
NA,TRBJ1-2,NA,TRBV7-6,CASSLAGFNYGYTF,TGTGCCAGCAGCTTAGCAGGATTTAACTATGGCTACACCTTC
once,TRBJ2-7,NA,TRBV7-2,CASSSWVSSYEQYF,TGTGCCAGCAGCTCCTGGGTCTCCTCCTACGAGCAGTACTTC